This T cell receptor (beta chain) was documented in a study of T cell responses to AZD1222 COVID-19 vaccine. Sequenced by immunoSEQ multiplex PCR; TCRdb stores in-frame clones only, minus some. The data show about 110,000 clones, 65% to 85% seen once. Concerning this clone: Its antigen is as yet unknown.

The study's findings and limits: Nearly half of unique spike-specific TCRs reportedly avoided B.1.351 and B.1.1.7 mutated regions. It should be noted that donors were predominantly white British and more often female, and clonal diversity was possibly underestimated. Vaccine-associated CD4 TCRs spanned spike, dominant at 160-218 and 743-854.

The germline gives CDR1 SGHTS, CDR2 YDEGEE. The CDR3 contains 17 residues. Trimming removed 4 bases at V and 7 bases at J, with 23 bases between. The rearrangement links TRBV5-8 to TRBJ1-4, with D perhaps TRBD1 (6 bases). The input for sequencing was peripheral blood, taken on day 0 of AZD1222 vaccination. The source of this sequence is an adult in good health. As DNA, the CDR3 is TGTGCCAGCAGCCTAGAGAGGGGGAGTATCTGGGGTGAAAAACTGTTTTTT. It specifies CASSLERGSIWGEKLFF.